Each of the 21 T cell receptor beta chains below was sequenced from the same sample in a study of blood T cell repertoires in COVID-19. TCRdb's table, derived via immunoSEQ multiplex PCR, lists solely in-frame clones and lacks some. The data contain fewer than 250,000 clones, about 87% of them singletons. Source material: peripheral blood. The receptor source for this set is a man between 60 and 70 years old with acute or convalescent COVID-19.

This clone was recorded only once. The chain links TRBV19 to TRBJ1-4; 9 bases are shared with TRBD1. Germline CDR1 LNHDA, CDR2 SQIVND (reference sequence). This CDR3 is 15 amino acids long. J was trimmed by 7 bases and V by 4 bases; bases with no gene match: 7. The CDR3 loop is CASSTQDRGGEKLFF. The CDR3 nucleotides read TGTGCCAGTAGTACGCAGGACAGGGGAGGTGAAAAACTGTTTTTT.

The chain uses TRBV7-8 and TRBJ1-2; maybe TRBD1 (5 bases). V was shortened by 1 base and J by 4 bases, with 7 bases between the two germline ends. CDR3 length equals 13 residues. Germline loops: CDR1 SGHVS, CDR2 FQNEAQ. CDR3 DNA sequence: TGTGCCAGCAGCTTAGGGGGGGGCTATGGCTACACCTTC. Protein sequence: CASSLGGGYGYTF.

The chain couples TRBV5-1 to TRBJ2-3; TRBD2 matches 15 bases. Germline-derived CDR1 and CDR2 are SGHRS and YFSETQ. V lost 4 bases and J lost 1; bases outside the gene matches: 7. CDR3 length: 18 amino acids. CDR3 bases: TGCGCCAGCAGCCGGACTAGCGGGGGGGCCATTGGCACAGATACGCAGTATTTT. It codes for CASSRTSGGAIGTDTQYF. The full variable domain, rest sourced from reference TRBV5-1 and TRBJ2-3, is KAGVTQTPRYLIKTRGQQVTLSCSPISGHRSVSWYQQTPGQGLQFLFEYFSETQRNKGNFPGRFSGRQFSNSRSEMNVSTLELGDSALYLCASSRTSGGAIGTDTQYFGPGTRLTVL.

The V gene is TRBV6-5, the J gene TRBJ1-1; 7 nucleotides line up with TRBD1. V shed 6 bases and J 0 bases; nucleotides not matched to a gene: 1. Per the germline V gene, CDR1 is MNHEY and CDR2 is SVGAGI. The CDR3 consists of 13 residues. This CDR3 is CASRDRMNTEAFF. The DNA for the CDR3 is TGTGCCAGCAGGGACAGGATGAACACTGAAGCTTTCTTT.

The chain combines TRBV18 with TRBJ1-3, with D uncertain. V lost 3 bases to trimming and J lost 0 bases, with 12 bases between them. The CDR3 consists of 16 residues. Germline CDR1 and CDR2: KGHSH and LQKENI. CDR3 coding DNA: TGTGCCAGCTCACCGGCTCCAGGAAGCTCTGGAAACACCATATATTTT. It specifies CASSPAPGSSGNTIYF.

The rearrangement uses TRBV27 and TRBJ1-2; D is undetermined. From germline, CDR1 is MNHEY and CDR2 SMNVEV (reference sequence). This CDR3 spans 13 amino acids. Trimming took 4 bases from V and 6 from J, leaving 12 bases between them. This CDR3 reads CASSSSEGNGYTF. Written as DNA, the CDR3 is TGTGCCAGCAGTTCATCAGAGGGTAATGGCTACACCTTC.

This sequence joins TRBV7-3 and TRBJ2-3, with 11 bases identical to TRBD2. Germline values: CDR1 SGHTA, CDR2 FQGTGA. This CDR3 spans 16 amino acids. V was pared by 4 bases and J by 0 bases, with 3 bases of the junction left unmatched. The CDR3 region has the DNA TGTGCCAGCAGCTACCTAGCGGGGGGAAGCACAGATACGCAGTATTTT. It encodes CASSYLAGGSTDTQYF.

This chain connects TRBV27 to TRBJ1-2, with 7 nucleotides matching TRBD1. V shed 4 bases, J shed 8 bases, and the junction held 10 bases outside the gene matches. The V gene's germline CDR1 is MNHEY and CDR2 SMNVEV (reference sequence). This CDR3 is 14 amino acids long. This chain's CDR3 is CASSSTVGTVGYTF. The CDR3 DNA reads as TGTGCCAGCAGTTCCACGGTCGGGACAGTAGGCTACACCTTC.

The V call is TRBV30, the J call TRBJ1-2, with 11 nucleotides matching TRBD1. The junction had 10 bases not matched to a gene; V was cut back by 3 bases and J by 4 bases. This CDR3 is 16 amino acids long. CDR1 and CDR2 from the germline V gene are GTSNPN and SVGIG (reference sequence). CDR3 residues: CAWSRDRGTTAYGYTF. Written as DNA, the CDR3 is TGTGCCTGGAGCCGGGACAGGGGGACGACAGCCTATGGCTACACCTTC. Full variable domain (missing parts from reference TRBV30 and TRBJ1-2): SQTIHQWPATLVQPVGSPLSLECTVEGTSNPNLYWYRQAAGRGLQLLFYSVGIGQISSEVPQNLSASRPQDRQFILSSKKLLLSDSGFYLCAWSRDRGTTAYGYTFGSGTRLTVV.

This chain uses TRBV6-5 with TRBJ1-3, with D maybe TRBD1 (6 bases). CDR3 size: 14 residues. V lost 5 bases to trimming and J lost 4 bases, with 12 bases between them. Germline lookup yields CDR1 MNHEY and CDR2 SVGAGI. CDR3 sequence reads: CASSIDRQGNTIYF. CDR3 nucleotide sequence: TGTGCCAGCAGTATAGACAGGCAGGGAAACACCATATATTTT.

This clone is a singleton in its sample. The chain uses TRBV19 and TRBJ1-2; D unresolved. This CDR3 comprises 14 residues. CDR1 is LNHDA and CDR2 is SQIVND in the germline V gene (reference sequence). Trimming pared 8 bases from V and 3 bases from J, leaving 16 bases between. This CDR3 reads CASSEWPRDYGYTF. For the CDR3, the DNA is TGTGCCAGTTCGGAGTGGCCCCGGGACTATGGCTACACCTTC.

V gene TRBV6-2 or TRBV6-3 combines with J gene TRBJ2-5; D might be TRBD2 (6 bases). The CDR3 is made up of 16 amino acids. Trimming shortened V by 2 bases and J by 6 bases, and 19 bases separated the two germline ends. The germline CDR1 and CDR2 sequences are MNHEY and SVGEGT. Here the CDR3 reads CASSYARRQAGKTQYF. The CDR3, as DNA: TGTGCCAGCAGTTACGCCCGACGTCAGGCGGGGAAGACCCAGTACTTC.

This sequence joins TRBV5-1 and TRBJ2-2; perhaps TRBD1 as D (6 bases). Germline lookup yields CDR1 SGHRS and CDR2 YFSETQ. The CDR3 is 14 amino acids. V was pared by 3 bases and J by 4 bases, with 10 bases between. Written as DNA, the CDR3 is TGCGCCAGCAGCTCCATAGGGGGCACCGGGGAGCTGTTTTTT. Translation gives CASSSIGGTGELFF.

This clone was observed a few times. The genes are TRBV7-9 and TRBJ1-5; no reliable D call. V gave up 7 bases and J gave up 9 bases, with 13 bases separating them. Germline values: CDR1 SEHNR, CDR2 FQNEAQ (reference sequence). The CDR3 covers 12 residues. The CDR3 sequence is CASTTEGVPQHF. DNA for the CDR3: TGTGCCAGCACCACGGAGGGAGTGCCCCAGCATTTT.

This clone was seen only a few times. The V and J genes are TRBV9 and TRBJ2-3, with a tentative D call TRBD1 (6 bases). This CDR3 has 15 amino acids. From germline, CDR1 is SGDLS and CDR2 YYNGEE. Trimming took 4 bases from V and 4 from J, leaving 16 bases between them. CDR3 bases: TGTGCCAGCAGCCCTACAGGGAGTGGAGCAGATACGCAGTATTTT. Protein product: CASSPTGSGADTQYF.

CDR3 residues: CASSLGGQGAHEQYF. The CDR3 DNA reads TGTGCCAGCAGCTTGGGGGGACAGGGGGCCCACGAGCAGTACTTC. The genes are TRBV5-5 and TRBJ2-7; 12 bases agree with TRBD1. This CDR3 spans 15 amino acids. V trimming: 0 bases; J trimming: 5 bases; junction bases outside the gene matches: 3. Germline-derived CDR1 and CDR2 are SGHKS and YYEKEE (reference sequence).

V is TRBV7-2 and J is TRBJ2-7, with 9 nucleotides matching TRBD1. Germline V gene sequence: CDR1 SGHTA, CDR2 FQGNSA. Trimming removed 6 bases from V and 5 bases from J; junction bases left unmatched: 11. This CDR3 spans 15 amino acids. The CDR3 nucleotides read TGTGCCAGCAGTTTCTACGGGACAGGGAATGACGAGCAGTACTTC. Amino acids: CASSFYGTGNDEQYF. The full variable domain, rest sourced from reference TRBV7-2 and TRBJ2-7, is GAGVSQSPSNKVTEKGKDVELRCDPISGHTALYWYRQSLGQGLEFLIYFQGNSAPDKSGLPSDRFSAERTGGSVSTLTIQRTQQEDSAVYLCASSFYGTGNDEQYFGPGTRLTVT.

The V call is TRBV6-5, the J call TRBJ2-1, with 14 positions matching TRBD2. The CDR3 has 15 amino acids. CDR1 and CDR2 (germline): MNHEY, SVGAGI. V trimming: 8 bases; J trimming: 9 bases; junction bases outside the gene matches: 9. CDR3 amino acids: CASGSTSGGAGEQFF. The CDR3 nucleotides read TGTGCCAGCGGATCGACTAGCGGGGGGGCGGGTGAGCAGTTCTTC.

V and J are TRBV6-5 and TRBJ2-7, with D possibly being TRBD1 (6 bases). Trimming removed 7 bases from V and 4 bases from J, with 14 bases in between. The CDR3 covers 13 residues. CDR1 MNHEY and CDR2 SVGAGI come from the germline V gene. The CDR3 nucleotides are TGTGCCAGCATGGGGACACTTGATTACGAGCAGTACTTC. Its translation is CASMGTLDYEQYF.

A remark on this clone: Other DNA sequences within the sample encode an identical CDR3. This sequence joins TRBV27 and TRBJ1-1, with D perhaps matching TRBD1 (5 bases). The CDR3 runs 15 residues. CDR1 MNHEY and CDR2 SMNVEV come from the germline V gene (reference sequence). V was trimmed by 3 bases and J by 0 bases, leaving 11 bases between them. The CDR3 DNA reads TGTGCCAGCAGTTTGGGGGGTTTCCTGAACACTGAAGCTTTCTTT. This codes for CASSLGGFLNTEAFF.

J is TRBJ2-5 and V is TRBV20-1, with 8 positions matching TRBD2. The CDR3 is made up of 15 amino acids. Germline assignment: CDR1 DFQATT and CDR2 SNEGSKA (reference sequence). The junction had 8 bases not matched to a gene; V was cut back by 5 bases and J by 0 bases. This chain's CDR3 is CSARAGGGYQETQYF. CDR3 DNA: TGCAGTGCTCGTGCCGGCGGGGGGTACCAAGAGACCCAGTACTTC.